This T cell receptor (beta chain) was found in a study of blood T cells in healthy people across ages. Study-wide results and limits: Age showed a roughly linear inverse relationship with TCR beta diversity per million T cells. Long-lived donors exceeded aged donors in naive CD4+ cells and diversity.

Roughly 9.2 milliliters was the volume of peripheral blood drawn from each donor. Extraction yielded at least 5.5 micrograms of total RNA per sample. Combining a sample-barcoded 5' primer with a J-beta primer mix, a second PCR ran for roughly 7 to 12 cycles. TCRdb reprocessed the 5' RACE reads with MiXCR, giving one entry per CDR3 protein. The sample has around 2 million distinct CDR3 sequences, about two fifths seen once. This clonotype was seen ten or more times. Its antigen is as yet unknown. The CDR3 runs to 13 residues. The V gene lost 2 bases and the J gene lost 2 bases, with 6 bases spanning the gap. The V gene's germline CDR1 is SGHTA and CDR2 FQGNSA.

The receptor was isolated from a human donor in good health. Material for sequencing was blood. The chain combines TRBV7-2 with TRBJ2-5, with no clear D. The CDR3 loop reads CASSLTRQETQYF. CDR3 bases: TGTGCCAGCAGCTTAACCAGGCAAGAGACCCAGTACTTC.